This T cell receptor beta chain was identified in a study of blood T cell repertoires in COVID-19. Study at large: Samples came from the United States, Italy and Spain, spanning acute and convalescent COVID-19. PBMCs, B-cell-depleted T cells, or T cells were the source of the cDNA or gDNA that made up the material.

As processed by the authors: Researchers report that nucleated cell counts were estimated from reference gene primer amplification. TCRdb's copy holds only in-frame clones and misses some; the assay was immunoSEQ multiplex PCR. The D gene and trimming were derived from the DNA, and the V and J assignments and clone size from that table. The table includes over 200,000 clones, 87% detected once. Individuals aged about 18 to 100 years were recruited from 24 US areas. The CDR3 totals 15 residues. The germline V gene has CDR1 SGDLS and CDR2 YYNGEE. V gave up 4 bases and J gave up 0 bases, with 11 bases separating them.

The genes are TRBV9 and TRBJ1-3; maybe TRBD1 (6 bases). The clonotype originates from a man in his late teens or twenties with acute COVID-19. Sequences were obtained from PBMCs or T cells enriched from blood (not recorded which). The CDR3 protein is CASSQGDTSGNTIYF. DNA for the CDR3: TGTGCCAGCAGCCAAGGGGACACCTCTGGAAACACCATATATTTT.